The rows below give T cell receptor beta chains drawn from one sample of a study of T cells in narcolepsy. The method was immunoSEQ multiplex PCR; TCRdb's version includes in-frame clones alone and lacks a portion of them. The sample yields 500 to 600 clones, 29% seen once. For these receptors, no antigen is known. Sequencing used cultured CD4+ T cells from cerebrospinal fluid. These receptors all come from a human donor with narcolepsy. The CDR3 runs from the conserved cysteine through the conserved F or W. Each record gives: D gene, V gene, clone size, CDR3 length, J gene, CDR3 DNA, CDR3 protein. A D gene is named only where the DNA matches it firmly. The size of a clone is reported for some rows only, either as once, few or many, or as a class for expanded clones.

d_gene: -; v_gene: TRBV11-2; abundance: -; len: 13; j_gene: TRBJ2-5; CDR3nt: TGCGCCAGCAGCCAACAATTCGGAGAGACCCAGTACTTC; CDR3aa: CASSQQFGETQYF
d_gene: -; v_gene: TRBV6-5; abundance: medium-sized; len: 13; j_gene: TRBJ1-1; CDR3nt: TGTGCCAGCAGTTACCCCGAGGGGACTGAAGCTTTCTTT; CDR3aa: CASSYPEGTEAFF
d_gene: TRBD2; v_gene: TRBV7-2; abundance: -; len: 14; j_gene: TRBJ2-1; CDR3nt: TGCGCCAGCAGCTTGGTCTCTAGCGGGAGGGCTGTGTTCTTC; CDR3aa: CASSLVSSGRAVFF
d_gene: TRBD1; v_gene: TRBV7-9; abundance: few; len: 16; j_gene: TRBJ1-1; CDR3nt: TGTGCCAGCAGCTTCCCCGGACAGGGGTCGAGGACTGAAGCTTTCTTT; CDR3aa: CASSFPGQGSRTEAFF
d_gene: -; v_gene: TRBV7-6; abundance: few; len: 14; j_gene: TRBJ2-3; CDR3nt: TGTGCCAGCAGCTTCACAGCTAGCACAGATACGCAGTATTTT; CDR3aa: CASSFTASTDTQYF
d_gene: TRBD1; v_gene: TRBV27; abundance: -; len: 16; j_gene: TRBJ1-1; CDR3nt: TGTGCCAGCAGCTTCCCCGGACAGGGGTCGAGGACTGAAGCTTTCTTT; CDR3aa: CASSFPGQGSRTEAFF
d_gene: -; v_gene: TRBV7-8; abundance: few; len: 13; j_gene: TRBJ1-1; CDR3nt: TGTGCCAGCAGCCGATGGAACGGACTCGGGGCTTTCTTT; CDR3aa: CASSRWNGLGAFF
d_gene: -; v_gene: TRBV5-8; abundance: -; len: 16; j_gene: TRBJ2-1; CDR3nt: TGCGCCAGCAGCCGATCGGGTAGCGGAGCCTACAATGAGCAGTTCTTC; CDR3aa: CASSRSGSGAYNEQFF
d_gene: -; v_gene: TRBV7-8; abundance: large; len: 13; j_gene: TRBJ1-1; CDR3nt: TGTGCCAGCAGCTTAATAGACAGAACTGAAGCTTTCTTT; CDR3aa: CASSLIDRTEAFF
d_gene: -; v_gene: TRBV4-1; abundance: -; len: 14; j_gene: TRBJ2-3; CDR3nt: TGTGCCAGCAGCCAAGGCGGAAACACAGATACGCAGTATTTT; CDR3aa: CASSQGGNTDTQYF
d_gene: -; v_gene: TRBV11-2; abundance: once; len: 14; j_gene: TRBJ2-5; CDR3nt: TGTGCCAGCAGCTTCGGGGAAAACCCGGACGGGCAGTACTTC; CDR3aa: CASSFGENPDGQYF
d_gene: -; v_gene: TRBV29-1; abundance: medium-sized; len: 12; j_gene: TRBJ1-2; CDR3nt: TGCAGCGTTGAAAGGGCAGGGCTTGGCTACACCTTC; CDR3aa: CSVERAGLGYTF
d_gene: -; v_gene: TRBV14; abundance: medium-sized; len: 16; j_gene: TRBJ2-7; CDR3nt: TGTGCCAGCAGCCAACTAGGGCGGGCAGGGGCTGGGGAGCAGTACTTC; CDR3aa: CASSQLGRAGAGEQYF
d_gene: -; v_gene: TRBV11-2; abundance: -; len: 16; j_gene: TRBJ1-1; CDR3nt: TGTGCCAGCAGCTTCCCCGGAGAGGGGTCGAGGACTGATGCTTTCTTT; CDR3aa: CASSFPGEGSRTDAFF
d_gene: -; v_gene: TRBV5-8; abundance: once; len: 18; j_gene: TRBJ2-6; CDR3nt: TGTGCCAGCAGTGAAAATCATCCACAACAAAGTCGGGCCAACGTCCTGACTTTC; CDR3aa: CASSENHPQQSRANVLTF
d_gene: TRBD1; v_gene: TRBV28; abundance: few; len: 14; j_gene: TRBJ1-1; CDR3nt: TGTGCCAGCAGAACCGGGACAGGATCTCCTGAAGCTTTCTTT; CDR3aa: CASRTGTGSPEAFF
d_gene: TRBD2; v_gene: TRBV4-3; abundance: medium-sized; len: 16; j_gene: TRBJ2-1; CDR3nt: TGCGCCAGCAGCCTTACTAGCGGGAGCTCCTACAATGAGCAGTTCTTC; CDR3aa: CASSLTSGSSYNEQFF
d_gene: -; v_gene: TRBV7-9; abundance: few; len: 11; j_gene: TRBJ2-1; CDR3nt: TGTGCCAGCAGCTTAATCAATGAGCAGTTCTTC; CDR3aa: CASSLINEQFF
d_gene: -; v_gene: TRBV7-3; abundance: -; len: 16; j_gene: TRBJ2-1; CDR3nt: TGTGCCAGCAGCTCTAGAGGGAGGTCAGGGGACAATGAGCAGTTCTTC; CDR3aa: CASSSRGRSGDNEQFF
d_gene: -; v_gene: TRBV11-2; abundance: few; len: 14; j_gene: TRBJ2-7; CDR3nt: TGTGCCAGCAGTTCCCTCGGGACTCCATACGAGCAGTACTTC; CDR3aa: CASSSLGTPYEQYF
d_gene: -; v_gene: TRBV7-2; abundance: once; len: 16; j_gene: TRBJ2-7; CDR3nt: TGTGCCAGCAGCTTGTGGCAGGTCAATGCCATACGAGGGCAGTACTTC; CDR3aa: CASSLWQVNAIRGQYF
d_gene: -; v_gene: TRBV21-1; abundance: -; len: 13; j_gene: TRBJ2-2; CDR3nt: TGTGCCAGCAGCATCCCGGGGGACCGGGGAGCTGTTTTT; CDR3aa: CASSIPGDRGAVF
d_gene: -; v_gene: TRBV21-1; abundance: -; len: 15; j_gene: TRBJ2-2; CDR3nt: TGTGCCAGCAGCACACCGGGATTGGGCAACGGGGAGCTGTTTTTT; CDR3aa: CASSTPGLGNGELFF
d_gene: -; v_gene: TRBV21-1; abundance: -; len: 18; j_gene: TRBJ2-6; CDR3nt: TGTGCCAGCAGAAATTGGGTACTACAACAAAGTCGGGCCAACGTCCTGACTTTC; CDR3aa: CASRNWVLQQSRANVLTF
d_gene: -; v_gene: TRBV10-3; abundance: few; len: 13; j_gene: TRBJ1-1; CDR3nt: TGTGCCAGCAGTTACCCCGAGGGGACTGAAGCTTTCTTT; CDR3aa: CASSYPEGTEAFF
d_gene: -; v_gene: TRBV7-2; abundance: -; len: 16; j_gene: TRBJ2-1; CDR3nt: TGTGCCAGCAGCTCTAGAGGGAGGTCAGGGGACAATGAGCAGTTCTTC; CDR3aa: CASSSRGRSGDNEQFF
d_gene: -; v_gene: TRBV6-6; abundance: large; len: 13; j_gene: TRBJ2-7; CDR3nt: TGTGCCAGCAGTTACTCCACCGGGAACGAGCAGTACTTC; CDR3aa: CASSYSTGNEQYF
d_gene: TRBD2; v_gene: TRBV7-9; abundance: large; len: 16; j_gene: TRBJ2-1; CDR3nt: TGTGCCAGCAGCTTAATAGCGGGAAGTAGTTACAATGAGCAGTTCTTC; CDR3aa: CASSLIAGSSYNEQFF
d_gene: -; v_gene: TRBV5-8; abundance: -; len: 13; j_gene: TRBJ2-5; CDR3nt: TGCGCCAGCAGCCAACAATTCGGAGAGACCCAGTACTTC; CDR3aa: CASSQQFGETQYF
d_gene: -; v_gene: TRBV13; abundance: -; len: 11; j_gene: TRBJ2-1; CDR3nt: TGTGCCAGCAGCTTAATCAATGAGCAGTTCTTC; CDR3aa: CASSLINEQFF